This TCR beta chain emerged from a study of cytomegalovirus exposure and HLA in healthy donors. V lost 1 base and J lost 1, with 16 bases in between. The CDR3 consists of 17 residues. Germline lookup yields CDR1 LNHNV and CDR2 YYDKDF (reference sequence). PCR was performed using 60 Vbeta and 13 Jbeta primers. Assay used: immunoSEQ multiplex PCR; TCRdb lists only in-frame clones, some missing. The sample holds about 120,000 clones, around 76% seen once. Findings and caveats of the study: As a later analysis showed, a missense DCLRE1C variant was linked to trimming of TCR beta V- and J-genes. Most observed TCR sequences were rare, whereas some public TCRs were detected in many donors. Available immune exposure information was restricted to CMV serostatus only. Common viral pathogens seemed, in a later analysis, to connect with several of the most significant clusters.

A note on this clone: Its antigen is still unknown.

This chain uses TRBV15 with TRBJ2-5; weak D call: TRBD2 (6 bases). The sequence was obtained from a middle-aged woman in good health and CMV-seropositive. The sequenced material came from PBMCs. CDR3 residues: CATSRALTSYGQETQYF. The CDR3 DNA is TGTGCCACCAGCAGAGCCCTCACTAGCTACGGCCAAGAGACCCAGTACTTC.